The TCR beta chain described here comes from a study of T-cell memory formation after mild COVID-19. As regards this clonotype: Its antigen is still unknown.

V dropped 0 bases and J dropped 3 bases, with 10 bases sitting between them. The CDR3 has 15 amino acids. Germline V gives CDR1 KGHDR, CDR2 SFDVKD. TCRdb reanalysed the 5' RACE reads using MiXCR and keeps one entry per CDR3 protein. The sample shows fewer than 650,000 distinct CDR3 sequences, 17% of them seen only once. General study findings and limits: Cross-reactive memory seemingly joined, as some responding clones were found in pre-infection memory.

This clonotype was sampled from an adult woman who had mild COVID-19 (a few samples of this study predate the infection). Cell type and time point are not known. J is TRBJ2-5 and V is TRBV24-1, with D unclear. Sequencing was performed on PBMCs or a T cell subset sorted from them (not recorded which). The CDR3 spells CATSDLQDGEETQYF. As DNA, the CDR3 is TGTGCCACCAGTGATTTGCAGGACGGAGAAGAGACCCAGTACTTC.